This T cell receptor beta chain was identified during a study of cytomegalovirus exposure and HLA in healthy donors. Germline V lookup: CDR1 ENHRY, CDR2 SYGVKD. The CDR3 covers 15 residues. The V and J ends lost 0 bases and 7 bases, in that order; junction bases with no gene match: 6. Amplification used 60 Vbeta primers and 13 Jbeta primers. The repertoire was sequenced with immunoSEQ multiplex PCR; TCRdb's copy has only in-frame clones and lacks some. In the table there are some 70,000 clones, roughly 66% of which are singletons. This clone was observed a handful of times. As yet, its antigen is unknown. Study-wide results and limits: Later, TCR association rates were found to vary by HLA locus, highest for DRB1 and lowest for HLA-C. Later analysis showed most CMV-associated TCR beta chains appearing HLA-restricted. A few V segments could not be told apart, such as TRBV6-2 and TRBV6-3, and were left out. Information on immune exposure was restricted to one variable (CMV serostatus).

The sample comprised PBMCs. The TCR was taken from a woman aged 50 to 60 in good health and CMV-seronegative. The gene calls are TRBV10-3 and TRBJ1-5; TRBD1 agrees at 7 bases. This CDR3 reads CAISESGQEWQPQHF. The CDR3 bases are TGTGCCATCAGTGAGTCAGGACAGGAGTGGCAGCCCCAGCATTTT.